The clone carrying this TCR beta chain has just one count. Using immunoSEQ multiplex PCR, the repertoire was profiled, and TCRdb retains in-frame clones only, with some absent. Of approximately 47,000 clones listed, around 90% were seen once; the top ten hold 15% to 18%. This record belongs to a study of Tregs in tolerant kidney transplant recipients. Germline assignment: CDR1 MNHEY and CDR2 SMNVEV (reference sequence). The CDR3 loop spans 14 amino acids. The V end was cut by 1 base, the J end by 3 bases, with 10 bases between. The nonmyeloablative bone marrow transplants came from related graft donors, with transient mixed chimerism.

This clonotype was sampled from a human patient who received a combined kidney and bone marrow transplant. Some T cells may be provided by the graft donor. The V and J genes are TRBV27 and TRBJ2-7; D gene unclear. The source material was CD8+ T cells from blood (PBMCs), sampled 12 months after the transplant. The CDR3 coding sequence is TGTGCCAGCAGTTTATTGCCCTCCTACTACGAGCAGTACTTC. This sequence encodes CASSLLPSYYEQYF.